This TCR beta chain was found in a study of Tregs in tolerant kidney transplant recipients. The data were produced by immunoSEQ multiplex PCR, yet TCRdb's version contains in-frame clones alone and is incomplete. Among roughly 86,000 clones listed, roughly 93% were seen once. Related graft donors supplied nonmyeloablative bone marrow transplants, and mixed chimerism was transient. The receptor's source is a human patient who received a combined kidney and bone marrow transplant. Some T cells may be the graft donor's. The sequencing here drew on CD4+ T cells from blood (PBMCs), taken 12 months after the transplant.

In DNA, the CDR3 is TGTGCCAGCAGCTTGGGACAACACTCCTACGAGCAGTACTTC. It specifies CASSLGQHSYEQYF. V is TRBV7-9 and J is TRBJ2-7; weak D call: TRBD1 (6 bases). There are 14 residues in the CDR3. Trimming took off 3 bases at V and 0 bases at J, with 9 bases between the two ends. CDR1 and CDR2 from the germline V gene are SEHNR and FQNEAQ (reference sequence).